The clone carrying this TCR beta chain was picked up one time. This sample is drawn from a study of control samples from healthy donors and cancer patients. Generated by immunoSEQ multiplex PCR, the TCRdb table keeps only in-frame clones and is missing some. The data hold more than 150,000 clones, with approximately 95% observed a single time. This clonotype originated in a man younger than 30 in good health. The sequenced material came from blood.

The CDR3 bases are TGCGCCAGCAGCTCCGGACTAGCGGGAACCCAAGAGACCCAGTACTTC. Translated: CASSSGLAGTQETQYF. V is TRBV5-1 and J is TRBJ2-5; 12 positions agree with TRBD2. The ends lost 3 bases at V and 1 base at J; junction bases unmatched: 4. Germline CDR1 SGHRS, CDR2 YFSETQ. This CDR3 has 16 residues.